These T cell receptor beta chains were read from a single sample in a study of blood T cells in healthy people across ages. TCRdb used MiXCR to reprocess the 5' RACE reads, holding one entry per CDR3 protein. The table includes roughly 700,000 distinct CDR3 sequences, about half detected once. Material for sequencing was blood. The receptors come from a woman aged 60 to 75 in good health. CDR3s include the opening cysteine and the closing phenylalanine or tryptophan. A D gene is named only where the DNA matches it firmly. Clone size is shown for a subset of rows, as once, few, many or a class of expanded clone.

j_call	d_call	clone_size	v_call	cdr3_nt	cdr3_aa
TRBJ2-1	TRBD2	NA	TRBV7-7	TGTGCTAGCAGCTTAGAAGCGGGAGCGCACAATGAGCAGTTCTTC	CASSLEAGAHNEQFF
TRBJ1-4	NA	NA	TRBV11-2	TGTGCCAGCAGCTTAGAGCGGCTCGACACGGGTGAAAAACTGTTTTTT	CASSLERLDTGEKLFF
TRBJ1-4	NA	NA	TRBV2	TGTGCCAGCAACCGGGGGACGGCAACTAATGAAAAACTGTTTTTT	CASNRGTATNEKLFF
TRBJ2-7	NA	NA	TRBV6-2/TRBV6-3	TGTGCCAGCACTAACGAGGGTGTCCAGGGGGGCGAGCAGTACTTC	CASTNEGVQGGEQYF
TRBJ2-6	NA	NA	TRBV7-2	TGCGCCAGCAGCGCCCCGGACAGCAGCTCTGGGGCCAACGTCCTGACTTTC	CASSAPDSSSGANVLTF
TRBJ2-5	TRBD1	few	TRBV5-1	TGCGCCAGCAGCTTAGAGGGGGCTGGCAATGAGCAGTACTTC	CASSLEGAGNEQYF
TRBJ2-2	NA	NA	TRBV21-1	TGTGCCAGCAGGTCCGGGACTAGCGGGAGGGCCCCGAACACCGGGGAGCTGTTTTTT	CASRSGTSGRAPNTGELFF
TRBJ2-7	NA	few	TRBV7-9	TGTGCCAGCAGCCCCCGGACAGTTCCAGGAGAGCAGTACTTC	CASSPRTVPGEQYF
TRBJ2-1	NA	NA	TRBV24-1	TGTGCCACCAGTGATTTGGGCTTCGGCAATGAGCAGTTCTTC	CATSDLGFGNEQFF
TRBJ2-5	NA	NA	TRBV5-1	TGCGCCAGCGGAGGCGGGCAGGGGGAGACCCAGTACTTC	CASGGGQGETQYF
TRBJ2-5	NA	NA	TRBV20-1	TGCAGTGCTAGAGATCGGGTACTAGCACAAGAGACCCAGTACTTC	CSARDRVLAQETQYF
TRBJ2-1	NA	NA	TRBV4-2	TGTGCCAGCAGCCAAGCCCGCCCGGGACGGGCTCTCCATCAGAGCTCCTACAATGAGCAGTTCTTC	CASSQARPGRALHQSSYNEQFF
TRBJ2-7	TRBD2	NA	TRBV7-9	TGTGCCAGCAGTCGAATAGCGGGAGGGCCATCCCGAGCCTCCTACGAGCAGTACTTC	CASSRIAGGPSRASYEQYF
TRBJ1-2	NA	once	TRBV9	TGTGCCAGCAGCGTAGCCGGGACCCGAGGGGACTATGGCTACACCTTC	CASSVAGTRGDYGYTF
TRBJ2-1	TRBD1	NA	TRBV7-9	TGTGCCAGCAGCTCTGGACAGGGGAGAAACAATGAGCAGTTCTTC	CASSSGQGRNNEQFF
TRBJ2-1	NA	NA	TRBV28	TGTGCCAGCATCGTAAATCCCCGACTCCACTACAATGAGCAGTTCTTC	CASIVNPRLHYNEQFF
TRBJ2-7	NA	few	TRBV6-4	TGTGCCAGCACAGAGACAAACGGCTACGAGCAGTACTTC	CASTETNGYEQYF
TRBJ2-1	TRBD2	many	TRBV20-1	TGCAGTGCTCCAGCGCGACTAGCGGGAATCCACAATGAGCAGTTCTTC	CSAPARLAGIHNEQFF
TRBJ2-1	TRBD2	few	TRBV7-3	TGTGCCAGCAGCTTGGCCCGGGCGGGAGGGAACAATGAGCAGTTCTTC	CASSLARAGGNNEQFF
TRBJ2-1	NA	NA	TRBV9	TGTGCCAGCAGCGTAGAGAGTGGACTACTTTACAATGAGCAGTTCTTC	CASSVESGLLYNEQFF
TRBJ1-1	TRBD1	NA	TRBV5-1	TGCGCCAGCAGCTTGTACGGGACAGGGTACACTGAAGCTTTCTTT	CASSLYGTGYTEAFF
TRBJ1-1	NA	NA	TRBV29-1	TGCAGCGTAATCATCACAGGGTACCTGAACACTGAAGCTTTCTTT	CSVIITGYLNTEAFF
TRBJ2-5	NA	NA	TRBV5-1	TGCGCCAGCAGCTTGGCCCTTCATGCAGGAGAGACCCAGTACTTC	CASSLALHAGETQYF
TRBJ2-1	NA	NA	TRBV20-1	TGCAGTGAATCTGGTCTTGGGAATGAGCAGTTCTTC	CSESGLGNEQFF
TRBJ2-7	NA	NA	TRBV7-2	TGTGCCAGCAGCCCGCCCCCCCACAATGAGCAGTACTTC	CASSPPPHNEQYF
TRBJ2-1	NA	NA	TRBV4-3	TGCGCCAGCAGCCAAGATTTCATAGTTCGCAATGAGCAGTTCTTC	CASSQDFIVRNEQFF
TRBJ2-4	TRBD2	few	TRBV7-2	TGTGCCAGCAGCTTAGGGGGATCACCCCTAGCGGGAAACATTCAGTACTTC	CASSLGGSPLAGNIQYF
TRBJ2-5	NA	NA	TRBV4-1	TGCGCCAGCAGCCAAGTCGTGGGAGAGTGGGAGACCCAGTACTTC	CASSQVVGEWETQYF
TRBJ2-3	TRBD2	many	TRBV5-1	TGTGCCAGCAGCTTAGGCGGGAGTGGTGATACGCAGTATTTT	CASSLGGSGDTQYF
TRBJ2-1	NA	NA	TRBV9	TGTGCCAGCAGCGTATCGGGACGCGATGGGCAGTTCTTC	CASSVSGRDGQFF
TRBJ1-4	NA	NA	TRBV28	TGTGCCAGCAGTTTTGGAGGGGGTGTAACTAATGAAAAACTGTTTTTT	CASSFGGGVTNEKLFF
TRBJ2-3	NA	few	TRBV29-1	TGCACCCACGCAGCGGGTAGAGGTGATACGCAGTATTTT	CTHAAGRGDTQYF
TRBJ2-6	NA	few	TRBV7-2	TGTGCCAGCAGCCCTGTGGGAGGAGGGACTGGGGCCAACGTCCTGACTTTC	CASSPVGGGTGANVLTF
TRBJ1-1	NA	few	TRBV20-1	TGCAGTGCTAGAGATCTTTGGAGGGGGACTGAAGCTTTCTTT	CSARDLWRGTEAFF
TRBJ2-1	TRBD2	NA	TRBV11-1	TGTGCCAGCAGCTTAGAAGCGGGAAAAGGCAATGAGCAGTTCTTC	CASSLEAGKGNEQFF
TRBJ1-2	NA	NA	TRBV27	TGTGCCAGCAGTTTATCGGGGATCTATGGCTACACCTTC	CASSLSGIYGYTF
TRBJ2-7	TRBD2	NA	TRBV25-1	TGCGCCAGCAGTGAACCGGGACTAGTTCCCGAGCAGTACTTC	CASSEPGLVPEQYF
TRBJ2-1	NA	NA	TRBV2	TGTGCCAGCGGAGGGGACAGATACAATGAGCAGTTCTTC	CASGGDRYNEQFF
TRBJ2-7	TRBD1	many	TRBV18	TGCGCCAGCAGCCCGACGGGACAGAATTACGAGCAGTACTTC	CASSPTGQNYEQYF
TRBJ2-7	NA	few	TRBV6-2/TRBV6-3	TGTGCCAGCAGTTTTGGGGTAGGGCGCAGCTCCTACGAGCAGTACTTC	CASSFGVGRSSYEQYF
TRBJ2-1	NA	NA	TRBV20-1	TGCAGTGTGGACGCCCCATCCTACAATGAGCAGTTCTTC	CSVDAPSYNEQFF
TRBJ1-2	NA	once	TRBV7-2	TGTGCCAGCAGCTCAACCCGACTGGGCGGAGGGAGTAGGCCCTATGGCTACACCTTC	CASSSTRLGGGSRPYGYTF